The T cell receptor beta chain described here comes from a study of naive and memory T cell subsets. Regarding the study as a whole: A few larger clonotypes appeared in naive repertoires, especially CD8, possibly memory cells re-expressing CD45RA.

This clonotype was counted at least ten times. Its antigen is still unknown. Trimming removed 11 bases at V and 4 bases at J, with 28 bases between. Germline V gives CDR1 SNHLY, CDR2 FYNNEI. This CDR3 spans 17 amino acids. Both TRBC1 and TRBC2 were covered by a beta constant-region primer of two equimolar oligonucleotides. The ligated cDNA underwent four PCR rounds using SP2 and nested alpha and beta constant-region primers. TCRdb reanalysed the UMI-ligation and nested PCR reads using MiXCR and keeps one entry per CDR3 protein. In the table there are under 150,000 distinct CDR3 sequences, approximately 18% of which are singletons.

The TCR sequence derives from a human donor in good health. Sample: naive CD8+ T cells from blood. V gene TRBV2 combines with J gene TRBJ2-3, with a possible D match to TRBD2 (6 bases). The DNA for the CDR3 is TGTGCCTGCCGCGATACGGAGGGCCGCCAGGCCCCAGATACGCAGTATTTT. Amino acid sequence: CACRDTEGRQAPDTQYF. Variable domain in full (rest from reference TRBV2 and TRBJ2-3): EPEVTQTPSHQVTQMGQEVILRCVPISNHLYFYWYRQILGQKVEFLVSFYNNEISEKSEIFDDQFSVERPDGSNFTLKIRSTKLEDSAMYFCACRDTEGRQAPDTQYFGPGTRLTVL.